The T cell receptor beta chain described here comes from a study of blood T cell repertoires in COVID-19 (TCRdb year 2020). With regard to the full study: Samples covering the acute and convalescent phases of COVID-19 were provided by collaborators in the United States, Italy and Spain. Where available, HLA class I and class II types were taken from metadata supplied by the sample provider and were not determined by assay-based typing. A freely available public database, intended as a resource for researchers studying the immune response to SARS-CoV-2, is where the repertoires were released. The material from the prospective study consisted of cDNA or gDNA derived from T cells, B-cell-depleted T cells, or PBMCs. Samples were obtained from the ongoing ImmuneRACE study (first 160 participants) and from 1,254 subjects provided by 6 global collaborators. A de-identified subject ID, COVID-19 status, age in years and sex were almost always included in the sample metadata. Deeply sampled blood TCRbeta repertoires from subjects exposed to, actively infected with, or recovered from COVID-19 were included in the dataset. Overall results and qualifications from the work: How much clinical and demographic metadata was included differed by source and by participant, and the metadata was provided uncurated.

The immunoSEQ Assay, a bias-controlled multiplex PCR, was used to amplify TCRbeta CDR3 regions from genomic DNA. The paper's processing steps were these. The number of nucleated cells in each sample was estimated by amplification of reference gene primers within the assay. To quantify the absolute abundance of each unique TCRbeta CDR3 rearrangement, sequence reads were collapsed and filtered. Productive Simpson clonality was computed per sample as the square root of Simpson's diversity index over productive rearrangements. TCRdb took this table from immuneACCESS and kept in-frame rearrangements with V and J called. Such tables lack part of the clones; where checked against another copy, unresolved V genes explain under half of the gap, and the rest is unexplained. The V and J calls and clone size are taken from that table; D and trimming were inferred from the DNA. In this sample the table shows fewer than 250,000 clones, under 90% of which occur a single time. In total, the top ten clones hold around a tenth of the sample.

In Seattle, one collaborating source enrolled patients while the infection was active and tracked those patients longitudinally over the course of disease. Collaborating institutions collected whole blood in K2EDTA tubes following their own protocols. For TCRbeta analysis, collaborators shipped samples as frozen whole blood, isolated PBMCs, or DNA extracted from either of those sample types. Trimming at the junction amounts to 4 bases on V and 6 bases on J, and the germline ends lie 14 bases apart. The CDR3 spans 14 residues, from the cysteine through the phenylalanine. Only the CDR3 DNA stays, 42 bases, in frame from base 1. CDR1 SGHTS and CDR2 YDEGEE are derived from the germline V gene. Details on this clone: Its antigen has not been determined. Nothing much larger sits one base from this clone, and base qualities are not available.

This TCR came from a man aged 50 to 60 with COVID-19, enrolled during active disease. Input material: peripheral blood. The chain links TRBV5-8 with TRBJ2-1, with TRBD1 tentatively as D gene (6 bases match). The CDR3 amino acid sequence is: CASSLTGLGNEQFF. The bases are TGTGCCAGCAGCCTTACAGGGTTGGGCAATGAGCAGTTCTTC.